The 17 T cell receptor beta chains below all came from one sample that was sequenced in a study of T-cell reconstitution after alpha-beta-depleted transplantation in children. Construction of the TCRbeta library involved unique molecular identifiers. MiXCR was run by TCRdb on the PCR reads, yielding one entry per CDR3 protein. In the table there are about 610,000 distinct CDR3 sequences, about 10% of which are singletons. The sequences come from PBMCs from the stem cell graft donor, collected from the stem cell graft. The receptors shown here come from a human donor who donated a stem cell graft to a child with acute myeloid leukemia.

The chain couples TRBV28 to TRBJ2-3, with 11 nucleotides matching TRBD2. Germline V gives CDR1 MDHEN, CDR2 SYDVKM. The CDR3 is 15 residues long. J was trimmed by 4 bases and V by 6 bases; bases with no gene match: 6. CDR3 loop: CASRLAGGGADTQYF. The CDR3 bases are TGTGCCAGCAGATTAGCGGGAGGGGGTGCAGATACGCAGTATTTT.

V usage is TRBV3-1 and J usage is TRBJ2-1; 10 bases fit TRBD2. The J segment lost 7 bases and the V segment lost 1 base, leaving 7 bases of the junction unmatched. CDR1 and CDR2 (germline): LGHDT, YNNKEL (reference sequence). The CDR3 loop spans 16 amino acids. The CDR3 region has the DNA TGTGCCAGCAGCCAAGTAGCTAGCGGGGGTGGAAATGAGCAGTTCTTC. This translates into CASSQVASGGGNEQFF.

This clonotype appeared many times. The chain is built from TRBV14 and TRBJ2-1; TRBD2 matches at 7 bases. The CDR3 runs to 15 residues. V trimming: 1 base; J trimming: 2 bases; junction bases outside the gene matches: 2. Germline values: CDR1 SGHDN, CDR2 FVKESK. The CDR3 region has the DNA TGTGCCAGCAGCCAAGCTAGCGGCCCCTACAATGAGCAGTTCTTC. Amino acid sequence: CASSQASGPYNEQFF.

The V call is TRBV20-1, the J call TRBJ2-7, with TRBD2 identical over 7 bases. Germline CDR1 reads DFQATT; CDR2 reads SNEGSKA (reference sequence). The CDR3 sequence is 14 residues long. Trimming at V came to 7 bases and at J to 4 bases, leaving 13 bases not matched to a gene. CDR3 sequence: CSGGLAGERYEQYF. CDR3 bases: TGCAGTGGGGGTTTGGCGGGAGAGAGGTACGAGCAGTACTTC.

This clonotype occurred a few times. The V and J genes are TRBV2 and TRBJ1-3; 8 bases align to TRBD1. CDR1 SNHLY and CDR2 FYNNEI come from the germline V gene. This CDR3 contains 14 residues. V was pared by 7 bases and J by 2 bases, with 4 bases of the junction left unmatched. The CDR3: CASTRTGPGNTIYF. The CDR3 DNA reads TGTGCCAGCACCCGGACAGGGCCTGGAAACACCATATATTTT.

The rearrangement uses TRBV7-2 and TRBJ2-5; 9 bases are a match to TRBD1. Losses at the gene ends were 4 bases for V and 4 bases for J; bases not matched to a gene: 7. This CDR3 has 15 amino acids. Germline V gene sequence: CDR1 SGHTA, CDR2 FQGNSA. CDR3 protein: CASSSGGQGLETQYF. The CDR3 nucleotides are TGTGCCAGCAGCTCCGGAGGACAGGGGTTAGAGACCCAGTACTTC.

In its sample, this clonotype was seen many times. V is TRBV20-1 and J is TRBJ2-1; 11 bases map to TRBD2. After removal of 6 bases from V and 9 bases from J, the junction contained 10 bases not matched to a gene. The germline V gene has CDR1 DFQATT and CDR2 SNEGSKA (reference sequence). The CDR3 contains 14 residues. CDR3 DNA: TGCAGTGCGCCACTAGCGGGAGTCTTCGGTGAGCAGTTCTTC. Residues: CSAPLAGVFGEQFF.

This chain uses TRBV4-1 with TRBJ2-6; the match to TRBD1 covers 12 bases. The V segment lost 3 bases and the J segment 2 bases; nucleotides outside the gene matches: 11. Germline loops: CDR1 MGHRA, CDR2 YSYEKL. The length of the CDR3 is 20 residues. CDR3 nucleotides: TGCGCCAGCAGCCACGGGACAGGGGGCCTGTTGTCGGCTGGGGCCAACGTCCTGACTTTC. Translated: CASSHGTGGLLSAGANVLTF.

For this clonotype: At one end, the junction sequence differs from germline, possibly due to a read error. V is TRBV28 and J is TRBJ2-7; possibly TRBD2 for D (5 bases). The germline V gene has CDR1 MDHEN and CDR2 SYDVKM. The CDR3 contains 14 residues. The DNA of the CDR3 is TGTGCCAGCGGTTTTCCGGGGATCTCCTACGAGCAGTACTTC. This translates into CASGFPGISYEQYF.

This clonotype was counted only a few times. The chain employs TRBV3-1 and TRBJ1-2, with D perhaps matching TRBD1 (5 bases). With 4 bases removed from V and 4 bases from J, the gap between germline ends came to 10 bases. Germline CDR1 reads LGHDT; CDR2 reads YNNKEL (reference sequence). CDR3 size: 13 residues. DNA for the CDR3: TGTGCCAGCAGCCGGGACCCTCGCTATGGCTACACCTTC. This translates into CASSRDPRYGYTF.

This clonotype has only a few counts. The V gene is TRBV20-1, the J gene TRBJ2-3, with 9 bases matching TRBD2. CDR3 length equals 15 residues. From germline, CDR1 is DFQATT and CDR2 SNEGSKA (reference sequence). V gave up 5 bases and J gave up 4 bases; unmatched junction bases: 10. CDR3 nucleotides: TGCAGTGCTTCCGAATCAGCGGGAGGTTCAGATACGCAGTATTTT. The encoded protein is CSASESAGGSDTQYF.

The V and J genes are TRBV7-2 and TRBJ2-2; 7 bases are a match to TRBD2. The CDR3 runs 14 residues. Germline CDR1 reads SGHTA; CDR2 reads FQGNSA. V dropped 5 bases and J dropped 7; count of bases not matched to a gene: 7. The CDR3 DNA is TGTGCCAGCAGCCCGCGGGAGTCCATCGGGGAGCTGTTTTTT. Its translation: CASSPRESIGELFF.

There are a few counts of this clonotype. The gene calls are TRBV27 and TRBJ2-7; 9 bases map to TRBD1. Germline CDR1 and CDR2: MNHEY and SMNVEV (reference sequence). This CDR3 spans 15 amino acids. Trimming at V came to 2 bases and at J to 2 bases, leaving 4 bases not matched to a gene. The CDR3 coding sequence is TGTGCCAGCAGTTTAGGGACAGGGTTGACCTACGAGCAGTACTTC. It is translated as CASSLGTGLTYEQYF.

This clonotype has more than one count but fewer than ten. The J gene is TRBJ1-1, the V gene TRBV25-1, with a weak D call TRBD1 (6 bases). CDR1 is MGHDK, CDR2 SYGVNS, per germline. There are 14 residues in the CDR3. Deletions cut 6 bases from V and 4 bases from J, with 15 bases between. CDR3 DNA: TGTGCCAGCAGGGAGGGGGGAAGGGGCACTGAAGCTTTCTTT. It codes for CASREGGRGTEAFF.

CDR3 nucleotide sequence: TGTGCCACCAGCAGAGATTGGGACACCGGGAATTCACCCCTCCACTTT. Its protein product is CATSRDWDTGNSPLHF. The chain carries TRBV15 and TRBJ1-6; D is perhaps TRBD1 (6 bases). V was pared by 0 bases and J by 7 bases, with 13 bases between. The CDR3 spans 16 residues. Germline-derived CDR1 and CDR2 are LNHNV and YYDKDF (reference sequence).

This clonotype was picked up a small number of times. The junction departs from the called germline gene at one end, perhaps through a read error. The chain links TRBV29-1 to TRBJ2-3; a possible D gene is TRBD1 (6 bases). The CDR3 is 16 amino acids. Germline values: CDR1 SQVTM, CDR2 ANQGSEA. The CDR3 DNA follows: TGCAACGTTGTACTCATCCAGGGGCCGTGGACAGATACGCAGTATTTT. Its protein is CNVVLIQGPWTDTQYF.

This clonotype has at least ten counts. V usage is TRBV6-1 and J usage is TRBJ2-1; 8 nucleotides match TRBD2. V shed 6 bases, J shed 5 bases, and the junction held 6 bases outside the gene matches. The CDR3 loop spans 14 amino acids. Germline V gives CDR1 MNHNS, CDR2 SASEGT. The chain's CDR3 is CASSPGLAHNEQFF. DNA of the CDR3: TGTGCCAGCAGCCCCGGACTAGCCCACAATGAGCAGTTCTTC.